The entry that follows covers one T cell receptor (beta chain) sequence. The method was immunoSEQ multiplex PCR; TCRdb's version includes in-frame clones alone and lacks a portion of them. Seen here are about 260,000 clones, roughly 83% observed once, and the top ten hold 4.6%. This record belongs to a study of blood T cell repertoires in COVID-19. The ends lost 4 bases at V and 4 bases at J; junction bases unmatched: 8. The V gene's germline CDR1 is MNHEY and CDR2 SMNVEV (reference sequence). The CDR3 extends over 15 amino acids. The V and J genes are TRBV27 and TRBJ2-7; TRBD1 matches 9 bases. Sequenced input: peripheral blood. This sequence was found in a man aged 55-75 years who had recovered from COVID-19. CDR3 bases: TGTGCCAGCAGTTCTTCCGGACAGGGGATTTACGAGCAGTACTTC. It translates to CASSSSGQGIYEQYF.